This TCR beta chain was recovered during a study of blood T cell repertoires in COVID-19 (dated by TCRdb to 2018 to 2020). Describing the broader study: Samples covering the acute and convalescent phases of COVID-19 were provided by collaborators in the United States, Italy and Spain. The prospective study material was composed of cDNA or gDNA derived from T cells, B-cell-depleted T cells, or PBMCs. Subjects who had been exposed to COVID-19, were actively infected with it, or had recovered from it provided the deeply sampled blood TCRbeta repertoires that made up the dataset. The repertoires were made available in a free public database intended to serve as a resource for research on the immune response to SARS-CoV-2. The samples were drawn from two sources: the first 160 participants of the ongoing ImmuneRACE study, and 950 to 1,500 subjects contributed by 6 global collaborators. Sample metadata almost always included a de-identified subject ID, COVID-19 status, age in years and sex. Where available, HLA class I and class II types were taken from metadata supplied by the sample provider and were not determined by assay-based typing.

V and J are truncated by 6 bases and 8 bases respectively, leaving an intervening sequence of 16 bases. From the cysteine through the phenylalanine, the CDR3 covers 13 amino acids. Only the CDR3 DNA stays, 39 bases, in frame from base 1. The germline V gene provides CDR1 MDHEN and CDR2 SYDVKM. TCRbeta CDR3 regions were amplified from genomic DNA by means of the immunoSEQ Assay, a bias-controlled multiplex PCR. In the original analysis: The number of nucleated cells in each sample was estimated by amplification of reference gene primers within the assay. Sequence reads were collapsed and filtered to measure the absolute abundance of every unique TCRbeta CDR3 rearrangement. For each sample, productive Simpson clonality was calculated as the square root of Simpson's diversity index across productive rearrangements. In TCRdb, the immuneACCESS table is reduced to in-frame sequences with V and J assigned. These tables do not hold every clone; where another copy was compared, an unresolved V gene accounts for under half, and the others remain unexplained. Clone size and the V and J calls come from that table; the DNA yielded D and trimming. The sample contains around 200,000 clones, roughly 88% of them found a single time. Clones ranked in the top ten supply around 10% of the sample.

Study-level results and caveats: The quantity of clinical and demographic metadata differed by source and by participant and was supplied without curation.

Each collaborating institution followed its own protocols to collect whole blood in K2EDTA tubes. For TCRbeta analysis, collaborators shipped samples in one of three forms: frozen whole blood, isolated PBMCs, or DNA extracted from either of those sample types. A remark on this clone: It has no known antigen specificity. No much larger clone is present one base from it, and per-base qualities are unavailable.

This receptor was taken from an elderly woman with acute or convalescent COVID-19. Sequencing input: peripheral blood. The chain is made from TRBV28 and TRBJ1-1; the D gene assignment is ambiguous. CDR3 sequence: CASREFQAVEAFF. DNA sequence: TGTGCCAGCAGGGAATTCCAGGCTGTGGAAGCTTTCTTT.